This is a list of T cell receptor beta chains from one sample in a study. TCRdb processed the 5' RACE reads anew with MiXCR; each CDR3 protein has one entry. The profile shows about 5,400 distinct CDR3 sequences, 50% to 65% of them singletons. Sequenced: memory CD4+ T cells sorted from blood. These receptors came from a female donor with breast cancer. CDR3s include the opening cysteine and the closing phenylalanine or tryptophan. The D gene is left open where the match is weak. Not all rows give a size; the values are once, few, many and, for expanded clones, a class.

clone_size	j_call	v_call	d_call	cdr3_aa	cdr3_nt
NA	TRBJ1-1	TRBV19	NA	CTSSPTPNTEAFF	TGTACCAGCAGTCCGACACCCAACACTGAAGCTTTCTTT
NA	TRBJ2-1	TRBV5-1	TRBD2	CASSLAGSGSYNEQFF	TGCGCCAGCAGCTTGGCTGGTAGCGGGTCCTACAATGAGCAGTTCTTC
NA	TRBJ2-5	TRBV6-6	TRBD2	CASSRGREQETQYF	TGTGCCAGTTCTCGAGGGAGGGAGCAAGAGACCCAGTACTTC
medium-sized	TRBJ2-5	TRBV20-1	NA	CSASNFETQYF	TGCAGTGCTAGTAACTTTGAGACCCAGTACTTC
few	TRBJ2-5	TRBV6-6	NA	CASRDSLETQYF	TGTGCCTCCAGGGATTCGTTGGAGACCCAGTACTTC
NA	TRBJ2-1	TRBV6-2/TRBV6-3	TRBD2	CASSYSGRNEQFF	TGTGCCAGCAGTTATAGCGGGAGGAATGAGCAGTTCTTC
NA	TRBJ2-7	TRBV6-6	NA	CASSYGTLEGYEQYF	TGTGCCAGCAGTTATGGGACCCTAGAGGGGTACGAGCAGTACTTC
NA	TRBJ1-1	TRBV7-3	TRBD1	CASSPTGGAEAFF	TGTGCCAGCAGCCCTACAGGGGGAGCTGAAGCTTTCTTT
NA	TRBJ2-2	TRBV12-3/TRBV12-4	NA	CASSLRVANTGELFF	TGTGCCAGCAGTCTCCGGGTCGCGAACACCGGGGAGCTGTTTTTT
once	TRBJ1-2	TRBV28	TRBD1	CAINTDRAPAGYTF	TGTGCCATCAACACAGACAGGGCTCCAGCTGGCTACACCTTC
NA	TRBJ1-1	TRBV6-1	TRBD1	CAMSSRDRGRGTGAFF	TGTGCCATGAGCAGCCGGGACAGGGGGCGCGGCACTGGAGCTTTCTTT
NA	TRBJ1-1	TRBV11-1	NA	CASSLAVTEAFF	TGTGCCAGCAGCTTAGCGGTGACTGAAGCTTTCTTT
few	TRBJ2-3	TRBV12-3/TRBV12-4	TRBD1	CASSWTGVTDTQYF	TGTGCCAGCAGTTGGACAGGGGTAACAGATACGCAGTATTTT
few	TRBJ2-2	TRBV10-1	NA	CASSEGGLNTGELFF	TGCGCCAGCAGTGAAGGGGGGTTAAACACCGGGGAGCTGTTTTTT
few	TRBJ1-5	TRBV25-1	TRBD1	CASSGPDRGGNNQPQHF	TGTGCCAGCAGTGGACCAGACAGGGGAGGGAACAATCAGCCCCAGCATTTT
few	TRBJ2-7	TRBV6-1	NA	CASRTPGPTYEQYF	TGTGCCAGCAGGACGCCGGGACCGACTTACGAGCAGTACTTC
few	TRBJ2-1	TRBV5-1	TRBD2	CASSDPSGGAGEQFF	TGCGCCAGCAGCGACCCTAGCGGGGGGGCCGGTGAGCAGTTCTTC
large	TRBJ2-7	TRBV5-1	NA	CASSLASRSQGYEQYF	TGCGCCAGCAGCTTGGCCTCACGGTCACAGGGCTACGAGCAGTACTTC
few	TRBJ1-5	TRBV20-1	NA	CSASFQGVHQPQHF	TGCAGTGCTAGTTTCCAAGGGGTTCATCAGCCCCAGCATTTT
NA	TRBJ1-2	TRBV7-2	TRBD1	CASSRGQGAYGYTF	TGTGCCAGCAGCCGTGGACAGGGGGCGTATGGCTACACCTTC
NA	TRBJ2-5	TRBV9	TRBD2	CASTTGLAGVEETQYF	TGTGCCAGCACCACCGGACTAGCGGGAGTCGAAGAGACCCAGTACTTC
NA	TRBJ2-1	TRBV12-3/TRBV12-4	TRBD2	CASGFFGSSGVNEQFF	TGTGCCAGCGGTTTCTTCGGGTCTAGCGGAGTAAATGAGCAGTTCTTC
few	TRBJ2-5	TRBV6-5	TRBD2	CASSYSIWETSGRAGETQYF	TGTGCCAGCAGTTACTCGATCTGGGAGACTAGCGGGAGGGCCGGGGAGACCCAGTACTTC
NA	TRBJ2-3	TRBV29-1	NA	CSVGEQGTDTQYF	TGCAGCGTTGGTGAACAGGGCACAGATACGCAGTATTTT
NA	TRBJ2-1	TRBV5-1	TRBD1	CASSPDRGVYNEQFF	TGCGCCAGCAGCCCGGACAGGGGGGTTTACAATGAGCAGTTCTTC
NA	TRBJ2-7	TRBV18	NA	CASSPREYNEQYF	TGTGCCAGCTCACCTAGGGAATACAACGAGCAGTACTTC
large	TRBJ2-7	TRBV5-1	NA	CASRGMGHSGEQYF	TGCGCCAGCAGGGGAATGGGACATTCCGGCGAGCAGTACTTC
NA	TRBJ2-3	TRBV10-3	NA	CAISESSGGQPYTQYF	TGTGCCATCAGTGAGTCGTCGGGAGGACAGCCCTATACGCAGTATTTT
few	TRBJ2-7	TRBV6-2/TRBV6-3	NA	CASSYPGTYEQYF	TGTGCCAGCAGTTACCCGGGAACTTACGAGCAGTACTTC
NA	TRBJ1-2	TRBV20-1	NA	CSARGAPGKVVSGYTF	TGCAGTGCTAGAGGGGCTCCGGGGAAAGTTGTTTCTGGCTACACCTTC
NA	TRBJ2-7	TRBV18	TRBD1	CASSSRDRGEQYF	TGTGCCAGCTCAAGCCGGGACAGGGGAGAGCAGTACTTC
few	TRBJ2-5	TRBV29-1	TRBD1	CSVGRDSWETQYF	TGCAGCGTCGGCCGGGACAGCTGGGAGACCCAGTACTTC
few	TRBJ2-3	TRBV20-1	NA	CSAEGRTDTQYF	TGCAGTGCTGAGGGTAGAACAGATACGCAGTATTTT
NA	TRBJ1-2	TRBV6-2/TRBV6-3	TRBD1	CASRYTGGRYGYTF	TGTGCCAGCAGATACACAGGGGGCCGTTATGGCTACACCTTC
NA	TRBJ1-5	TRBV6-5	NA	CASSRMSNQPQHF	TGTGCCAGTTCTCGGATGAGCAATCAGCCCCAGCATTTT
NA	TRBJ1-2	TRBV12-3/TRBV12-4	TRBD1	CASSRSWTGVYGYTF	TGTGCCAGCAGTCGATCTTGGACAGGCGTCTATGGCTACACCTTC
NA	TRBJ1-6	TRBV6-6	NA	CASSSPNSYNSPLHF	TGTGCCAGCAGCAGCCCCAACTCCTATAATTCACCCCTTCACTTT
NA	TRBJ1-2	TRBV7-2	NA	CASSLDGSGYTF	TGTGCCAGCAGCTTAGACGGATCTGGCTACACCTTC
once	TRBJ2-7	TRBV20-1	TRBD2	CSAIAGGSYEQYF	TGCAGTGCTATAGCGGGGGGGTCCTACGAGCAGTACTTC
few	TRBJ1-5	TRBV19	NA	CASSIDSSFHQPQHF	TGTGCCAGTAGTATCGACAGTAGCTTCCATCAGCCCCAGCATTTT
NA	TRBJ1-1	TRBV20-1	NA	CSARAPPRQPHFMNTEAFF	TGCAGTGCTAGAGCCCCCCCAAGACAGCCCCATTTCATGAACACTGAAGCTTTCTTT
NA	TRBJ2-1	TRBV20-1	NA	CSATRHLYNEQFF	TGCAGTGCTACCCGACATTTGTACAATGAGCAGTTCTTC
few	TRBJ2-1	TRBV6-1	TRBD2	CASKASGSHEQFF	TGTGCCAGCAAGGCTAGCGGGAGTCATGAGCAGTTCTTC
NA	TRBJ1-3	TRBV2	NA	CASGGAGVSENTIYF	TGTGCCAGCGGCGGCGCAGGGGTATCTGAAAACACCATATATTTT
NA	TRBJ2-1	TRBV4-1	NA	CASSLPGGRSYNEQFF	TGCGCCAGCAGCCTCCCCGGGGGACGATCCTACAATGAGCAGTTCTTC
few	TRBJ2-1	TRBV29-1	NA	CSVSAGISYNEQFF	TGCAGCGTCTCGGCGGGAATCTCCTACAATGAGCAGTTCTTC
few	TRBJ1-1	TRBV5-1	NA	CASSLGHGNTEAFF	TGCGCCAGCAGCTTGGGACACGGGAACACTGAAGCTTTCTTT
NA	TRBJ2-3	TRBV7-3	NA	CASSLEHQDTQYF	TGTGCCAGCAGCTTAGAGCATCAAGATACGCAGTATTTT
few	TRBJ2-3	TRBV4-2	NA	CASSPRQDTDTQYF	TGTGCCAGCAGCCCAAGGCAGGACACAGATACGCAGTATTTT
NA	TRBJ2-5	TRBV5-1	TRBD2	CASSLSTSEETQYF	TGCGCCAGCAGCTTGTCGACTAGCGAAGAGACCCAGTACTTC
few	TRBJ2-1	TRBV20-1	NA	CSASGSAGSYNEQFF	TGCAGTGCTTCGGGGTCCGCGGGGTCCTACAATGAGCAGTTCTTC
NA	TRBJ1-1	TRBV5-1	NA	CASCPNRATEAFF	TGCGCCAGCTGTCCCAACAGGGCTACTGAAGCTTTCTTT
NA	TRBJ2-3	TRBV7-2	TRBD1	CASSQQGTSTDTQYF	TGTGCCAGCAGCCAACAGGGGACAAGCACAGATACGCAGTATTTT
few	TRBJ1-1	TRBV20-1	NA	CSARDGMNTEAFF	TGCAGTGCTAGAGATGGGATGAACACTGAAGCTTTCTTT
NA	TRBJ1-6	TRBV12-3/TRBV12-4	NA	CASSLSRGNTPLHF	TGTGCCAGCAGTTTGAGTAGGGGGAATACACCCCTCCACTTT
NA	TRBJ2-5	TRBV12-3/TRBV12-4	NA	CASSPIWGETQYF	TGTGCCAGCAGCCCGATTTGGGGGGAGACCCAGTACTTC
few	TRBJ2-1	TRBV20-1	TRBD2	CSARASSGASYNEQFF	TGCAGTGCTAGGGCCTCTAGCGGGGCCTCCTACAATGAGCAGTTCTTC
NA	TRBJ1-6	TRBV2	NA	CASSEMGDSSPLHF	TGTGCCAGCAGCGAAATGGGGGATAGTTCACCCCTCCACTTT
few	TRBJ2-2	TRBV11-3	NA	CASSLYSAGLASNTGELFF	TGTGCCAGCAGCTTATATTCGGCCGGATTGGCCTCGAACACCGGGGAGCTGTTTTTT